The clone carrying this T cell receptor beta chain appeared a few times. The antigen is not known. Trimming stripped 7 bases from V and 6 bases from J, with 10 bases between. From germline, CDR1 is DFQATT and CDR2 SNEGSKA (reference sequence). The CDR3 spans 11 residues. This sample was included in a study of beta chain features in type 1 diabetes. General observations from the study: A moderate, significant TCRB CDR3 shortening appeared in type 1 diabetes across four CD4+ subsets.

As every portion of the isolated RNA was reverse transcribed, the sequencing read expressed TCRB transcripts. Sequencing used immunoSEQ multiplex PCR; TCRdb keeps in-frame clones, though not all of them. Of 95,000 to 150,000 clones in the sample, less than 20% are singletons; the top ten hold under 2.5%. The chain uses TRBV20-1 and TRBJ2-1; no clear D gene. Sequencing was done on a sample of central memory CD4+ T cells from blood. The sequence was collected from a man aged 25-40 years with type 1 diabetes. CDR3: CSVSDVNEQFF. CDR3 nucleotide sequence: TGCAGTGTCTCGGATGTCAATGAGCAGTTCTTC.